The clone carrying this T cell receptor (beta chain) was picked up a small number of times. Its antigen is not identified. Germline lookup yields CDR1 MNHEY and CDR2 SMNVEV (reference sequence). V gave up 6 bases and J gave up 6 bases; unmatched junction bases: 15. The CDR3 runs to 19 residues. This sample was included in a study of T cells after yellow fever vaccination. Overall study results and limits: Abundant clonotypes from the bulk population could get into FACS-sorted repertoires as contaminants. The CD4 compartment and the CD8 compartment contained a small share of clonotypes in common.

TCRdb called the 5' RACE reads again in MiXCR, with one record for every CDR3 protein. The data show about 340,000 distinct CDR3 sequences, roughly 4.3% seen once. The V gene is TRBV27, the J gene TRBJ2-3, with 16 bases aligning to TRBD2. This material consisted of PBMCs, taken 5 days after the yellow fever booster vaccination. The sequence was obtained from a man in his late teens or twenties who received the YFV17D yellow fever vaccine. The CDR3 protein is CASSHGTSGGAVGGDTQYF. The CDR3 DNA reads TGTGCCAGCAGCCACGGGACTAGCGGGGGGGCCGTCGGTGGGGATACGCAGTATTTT.